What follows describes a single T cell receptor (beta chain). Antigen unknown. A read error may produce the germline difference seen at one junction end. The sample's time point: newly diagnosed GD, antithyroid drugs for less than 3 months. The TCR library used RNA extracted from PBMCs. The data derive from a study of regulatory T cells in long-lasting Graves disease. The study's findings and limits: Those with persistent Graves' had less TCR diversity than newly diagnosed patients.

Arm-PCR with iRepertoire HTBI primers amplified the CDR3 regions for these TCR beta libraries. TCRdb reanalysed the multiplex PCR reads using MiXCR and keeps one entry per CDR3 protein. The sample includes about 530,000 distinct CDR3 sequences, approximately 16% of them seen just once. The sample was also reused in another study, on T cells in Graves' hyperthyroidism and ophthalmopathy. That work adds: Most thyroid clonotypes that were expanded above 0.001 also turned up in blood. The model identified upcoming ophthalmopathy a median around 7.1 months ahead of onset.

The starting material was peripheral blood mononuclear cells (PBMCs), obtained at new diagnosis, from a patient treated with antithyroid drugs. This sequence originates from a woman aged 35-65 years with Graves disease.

In nucleotides, the CDR3 is TGTGCCAGCAGCTTAGTTCCTCGGAGGGAAGAGACCCGGTACTTC. This gives the protein CASSLVPRREETRYF. The gene calls are TRBV7-8 and TRBJ2-5, with D perhaps TRBD2 (6 bases). The CDR3 totals 15 residues. CDR1 is SGHVS and CDR2 is FQNEAQ in the germline V gene.